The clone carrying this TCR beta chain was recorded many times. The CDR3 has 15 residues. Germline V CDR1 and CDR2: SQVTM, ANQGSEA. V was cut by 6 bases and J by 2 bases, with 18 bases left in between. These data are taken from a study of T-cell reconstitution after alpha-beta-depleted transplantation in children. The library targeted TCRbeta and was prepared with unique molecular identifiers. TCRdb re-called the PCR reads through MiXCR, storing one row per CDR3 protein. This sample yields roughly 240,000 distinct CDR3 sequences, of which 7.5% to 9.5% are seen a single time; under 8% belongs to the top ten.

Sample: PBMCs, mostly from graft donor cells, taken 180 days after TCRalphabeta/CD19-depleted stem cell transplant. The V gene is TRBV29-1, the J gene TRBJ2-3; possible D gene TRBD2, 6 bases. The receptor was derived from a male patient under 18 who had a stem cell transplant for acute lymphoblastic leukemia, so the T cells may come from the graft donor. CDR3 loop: CSVGWGSGITDTQYF. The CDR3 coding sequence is TGCAGCGTGGGGTGGGGTAGCGGTATCACAGATACGCAGTATTTT.